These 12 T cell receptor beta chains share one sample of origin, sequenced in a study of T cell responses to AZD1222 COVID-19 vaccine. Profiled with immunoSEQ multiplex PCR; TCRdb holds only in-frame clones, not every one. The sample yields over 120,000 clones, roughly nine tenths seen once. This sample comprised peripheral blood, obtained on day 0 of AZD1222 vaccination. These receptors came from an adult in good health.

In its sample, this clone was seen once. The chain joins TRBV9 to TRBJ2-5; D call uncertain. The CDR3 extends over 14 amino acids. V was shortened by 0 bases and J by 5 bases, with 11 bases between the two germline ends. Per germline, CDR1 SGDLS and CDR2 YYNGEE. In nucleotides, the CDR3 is TGTGCCAGCAGCGTAGGGTCTAGAGCCGAGACCCAGTACTTC. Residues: CASSVGSRAETQYF.

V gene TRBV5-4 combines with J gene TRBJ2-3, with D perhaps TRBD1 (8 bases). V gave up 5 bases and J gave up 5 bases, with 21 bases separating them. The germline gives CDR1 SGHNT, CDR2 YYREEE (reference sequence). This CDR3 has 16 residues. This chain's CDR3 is CASRPGGAQGVDTQYF. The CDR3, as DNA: TGTGCCAGCAGACCTGGGGGGGCACAGGGGGTAGATACGCAGTATTTT.

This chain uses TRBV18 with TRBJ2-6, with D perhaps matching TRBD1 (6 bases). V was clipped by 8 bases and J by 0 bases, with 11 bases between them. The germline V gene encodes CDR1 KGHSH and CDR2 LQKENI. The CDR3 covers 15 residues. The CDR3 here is CASSLGGSGANVLTF. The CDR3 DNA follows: TGTGCCAGCAGCCTAGGGGGCTCTGGGGCCAACGTCCTGACTTTC.

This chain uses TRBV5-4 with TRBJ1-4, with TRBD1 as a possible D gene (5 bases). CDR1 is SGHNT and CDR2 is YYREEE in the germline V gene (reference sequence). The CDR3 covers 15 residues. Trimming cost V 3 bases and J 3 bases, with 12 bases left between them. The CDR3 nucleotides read TGTGCCAGCAGCTCCCCGGGGACGGCTAATGAAAAACTGTTTTTT. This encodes CASSSPGTANEKLFF.

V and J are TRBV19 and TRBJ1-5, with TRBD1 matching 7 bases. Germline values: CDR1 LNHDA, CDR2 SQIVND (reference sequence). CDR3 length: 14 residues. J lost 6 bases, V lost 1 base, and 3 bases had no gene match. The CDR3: CASSIGYRGQPQHF. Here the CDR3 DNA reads TGTGCCAGTAGTATAGGATACAGGGGTCAGCCCCAGCATTTT.

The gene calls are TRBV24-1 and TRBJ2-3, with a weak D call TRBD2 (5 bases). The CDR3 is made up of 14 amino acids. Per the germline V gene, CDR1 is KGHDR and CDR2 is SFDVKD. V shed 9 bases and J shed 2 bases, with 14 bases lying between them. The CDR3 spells CATQRGQNTDTQYF. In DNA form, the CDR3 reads TGTGCCACCCAGCGAGGGCAGAACACAGATACGCAGTATTTT.

CDR3 DNA: TGTGCCAGCAGCTTGGATCTAGTGGCGGGGGCTGAGCAGTTCTTC. Its protein product is CASSLDLVAGAEQFF. The V and J genes are TRBV5-4 and TRBJ2-1; D perhaps matches TRBD2 (7 bases). V dropped 0 bases and J dropped 9 bases, with 16 bases sitting between them. This CDR3 comprises 15 residues. Per the germline V gene, CDR1 is SGHNT and CDR2 is YYREEE (reference sequence).

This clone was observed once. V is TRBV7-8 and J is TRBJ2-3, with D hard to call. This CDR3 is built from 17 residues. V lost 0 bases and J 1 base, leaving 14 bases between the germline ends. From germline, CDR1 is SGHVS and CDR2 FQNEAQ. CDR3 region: CASSLAGTPPGTDTQYF. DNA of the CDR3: TGTGCCAGCAGCTTAGCGGGCACACCTCCCGGCACAGATACGCAGTATTTT. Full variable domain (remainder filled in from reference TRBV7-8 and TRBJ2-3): GAGVSQSPRYKVAKRGQDVALRCDPISGHVSLFWYQQALGQGPEFLTYFQNEAQLDKSGLPSDRFFAERPEGSVSTLKIQRTQQEDSAVYLCASSLAGTPPGTDTQYFGPGTRLTVL.

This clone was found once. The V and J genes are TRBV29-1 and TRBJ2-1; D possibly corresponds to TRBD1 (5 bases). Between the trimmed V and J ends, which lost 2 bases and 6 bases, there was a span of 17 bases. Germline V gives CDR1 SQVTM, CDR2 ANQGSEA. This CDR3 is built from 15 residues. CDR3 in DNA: TGCAGCGTTGAAAAGGGGTTACCTCCGTTCAATGAGCAGTTCTTC. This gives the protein CSVEKGLPPFNEQFF.

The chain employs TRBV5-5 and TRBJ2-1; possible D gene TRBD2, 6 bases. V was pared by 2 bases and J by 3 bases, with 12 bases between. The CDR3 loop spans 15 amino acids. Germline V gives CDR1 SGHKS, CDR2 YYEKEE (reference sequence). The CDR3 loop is CASSFSQGGYNEQFF. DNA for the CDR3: TGTGCCAGCAGCTTTTCGCAGGGAGGCTACAATGAGCAGTTCTTC.

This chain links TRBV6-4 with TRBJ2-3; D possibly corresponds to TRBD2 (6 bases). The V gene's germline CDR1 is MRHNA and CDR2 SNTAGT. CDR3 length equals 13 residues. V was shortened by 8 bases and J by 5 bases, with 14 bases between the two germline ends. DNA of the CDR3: TGTGCCAGCGCACGATCGGGGGAAGATACGCAGTATTTT. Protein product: CASARSGEDTQYF.

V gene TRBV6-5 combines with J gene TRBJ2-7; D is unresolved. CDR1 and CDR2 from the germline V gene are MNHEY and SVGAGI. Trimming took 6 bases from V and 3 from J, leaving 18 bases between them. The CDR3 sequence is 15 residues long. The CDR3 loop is CASRPGLWGYYEQYF. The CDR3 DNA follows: TGTGCCAGCAGACCCGGGCTCTGGGGTTACTACGAGCAGTACTTC.